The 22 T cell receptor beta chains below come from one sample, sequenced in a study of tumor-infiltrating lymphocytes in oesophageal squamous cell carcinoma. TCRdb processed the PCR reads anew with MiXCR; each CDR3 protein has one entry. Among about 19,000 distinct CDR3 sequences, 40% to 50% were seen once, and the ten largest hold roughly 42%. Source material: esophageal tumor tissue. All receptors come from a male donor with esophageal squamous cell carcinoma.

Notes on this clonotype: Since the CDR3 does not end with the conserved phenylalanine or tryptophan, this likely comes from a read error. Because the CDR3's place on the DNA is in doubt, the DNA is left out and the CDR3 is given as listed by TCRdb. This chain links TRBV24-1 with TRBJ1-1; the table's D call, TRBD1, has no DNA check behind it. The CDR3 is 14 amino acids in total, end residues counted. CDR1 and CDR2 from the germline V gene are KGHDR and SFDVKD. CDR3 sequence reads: CATSDLKPIPPSVR.

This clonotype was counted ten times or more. CDR3 residues: CASSLNRGTGSEKLFF. In DNA, the CDR3 is TGCGCCAGCAGCTTAAATCGCGGGACAGGGTCTGAAAAACTGTTTTTT. The J gene is TRBJ1-4, the V gene TRBV5-1; 9 nucleotides line up with TRBD1. V gave up 2 bases and J gave up 7 bases; unmatched junction bases: 9. Germline CDR1 reads SGHRS; CDR2 reads YFSETQ. The CDR3 is 16 amino acids.

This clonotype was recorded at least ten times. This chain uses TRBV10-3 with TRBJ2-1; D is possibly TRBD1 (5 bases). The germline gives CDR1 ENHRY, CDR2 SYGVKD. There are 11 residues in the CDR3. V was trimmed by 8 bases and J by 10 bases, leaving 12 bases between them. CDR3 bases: TGTGCCATCGACAGTTCTGGGGAGCAGTTCTTC. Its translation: CAIDSSGEQFF.

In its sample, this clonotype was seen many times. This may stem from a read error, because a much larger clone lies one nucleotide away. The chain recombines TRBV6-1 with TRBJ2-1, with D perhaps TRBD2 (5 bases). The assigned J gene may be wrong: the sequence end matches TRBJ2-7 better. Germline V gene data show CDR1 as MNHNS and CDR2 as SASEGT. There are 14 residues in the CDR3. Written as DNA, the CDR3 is TGTGCCAGCAGCTTCTCGGGATCCTACAATGAGCAGTACTTC. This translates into CASSFSGSYNEQYF.

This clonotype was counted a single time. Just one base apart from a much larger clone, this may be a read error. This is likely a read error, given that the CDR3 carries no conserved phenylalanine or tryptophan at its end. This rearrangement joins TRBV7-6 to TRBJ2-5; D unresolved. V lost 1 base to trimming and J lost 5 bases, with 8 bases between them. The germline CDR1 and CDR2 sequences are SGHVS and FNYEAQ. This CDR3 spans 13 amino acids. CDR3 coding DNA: TGTGCCAGCAGCTTAGTAAGCTGGGAGACCCAGTACTCC. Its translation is CASSLVSWETQYS.

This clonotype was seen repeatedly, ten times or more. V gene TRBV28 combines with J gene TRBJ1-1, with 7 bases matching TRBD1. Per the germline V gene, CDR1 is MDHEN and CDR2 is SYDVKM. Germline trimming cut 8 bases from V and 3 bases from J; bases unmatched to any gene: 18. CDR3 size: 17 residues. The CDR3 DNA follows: TGTGCCAGCTCCCTCATCGGGACAGCGTTTGGTTACACTGAAGCTTTCTTT. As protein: CASSLIGTAFGYTEAFF.

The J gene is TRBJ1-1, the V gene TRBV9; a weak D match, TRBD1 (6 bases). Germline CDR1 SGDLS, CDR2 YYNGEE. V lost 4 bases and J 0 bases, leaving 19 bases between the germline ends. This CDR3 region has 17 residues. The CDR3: CASSTHGGHLMNTEAFF. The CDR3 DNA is TGTGCCAGCAGCACCCATGGGGGACATTTAATGAACACTGAAGCTTTCTTT. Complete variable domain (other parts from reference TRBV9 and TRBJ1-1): DSGVTQTPKHLITATGQRVTLRCSPRSGDLSVYWYQQSLDQGLQFLIQYYNGEERAKGNILERFSAQQFPDLHSELNLSSLELGDSALYFCASSTHGGHLMNTEAFFGQGTRLTVV.

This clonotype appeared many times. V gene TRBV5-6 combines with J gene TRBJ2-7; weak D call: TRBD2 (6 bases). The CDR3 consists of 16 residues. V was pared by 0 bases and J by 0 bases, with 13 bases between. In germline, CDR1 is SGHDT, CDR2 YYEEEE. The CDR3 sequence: CASSLVGGIASYEQYF. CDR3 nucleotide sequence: TGTGCCAGCAGCTTGGTGGGCGGGATCGCCTCCTACGAGCAGTACTTC.

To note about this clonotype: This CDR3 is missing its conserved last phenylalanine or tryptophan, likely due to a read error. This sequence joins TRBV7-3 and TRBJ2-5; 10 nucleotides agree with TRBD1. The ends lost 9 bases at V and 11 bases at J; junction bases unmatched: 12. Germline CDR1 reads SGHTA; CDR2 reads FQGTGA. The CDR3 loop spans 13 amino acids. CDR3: CASGTGAHNEQYL. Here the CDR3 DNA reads TGTGCCAGTGGGACAGGGGCCCACAATGAGCAGTACCTC.

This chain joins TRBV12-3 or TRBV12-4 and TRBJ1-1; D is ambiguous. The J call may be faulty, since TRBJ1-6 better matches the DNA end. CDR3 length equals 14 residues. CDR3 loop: CASSFFGEGSPLHF. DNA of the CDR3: TGTGCCAGCAGTTTTTTCGGGGAAGGCTCACCCCTCCACTTT.

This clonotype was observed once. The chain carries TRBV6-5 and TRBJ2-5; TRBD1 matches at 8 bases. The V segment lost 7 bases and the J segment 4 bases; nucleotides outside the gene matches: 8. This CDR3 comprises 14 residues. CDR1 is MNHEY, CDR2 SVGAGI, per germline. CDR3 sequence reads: CASKGQGAGETQYF. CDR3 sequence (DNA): TGTGCCAGCAAGGGGCAGGGGGCTGGAGAGACCCAGTACTTC.

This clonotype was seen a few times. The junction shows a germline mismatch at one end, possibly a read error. The CDR3 DNA reads as TGTGCTAGCAGCTTAGCGTCGACAGGGTACGAGACCCAGTACTTC. It encodes CASSLASTGYETQYF. This rearrangement joins TRBV7-7 to TRBJ2-5, with 7 bases aligning to TRBD1. CDR3 size: 15 residues. Germline loops: CDR1 SSHAT, CDR2 FNYEAQ (reference sequence).

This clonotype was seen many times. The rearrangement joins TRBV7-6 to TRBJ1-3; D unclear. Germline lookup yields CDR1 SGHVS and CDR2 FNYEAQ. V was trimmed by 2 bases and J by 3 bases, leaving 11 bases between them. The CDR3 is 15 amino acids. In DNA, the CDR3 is TGTGCCAGCAGCTTAAATACAGTGGTTGGAAACACCATATATTTT. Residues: CASSLNTVVGNTIYF.

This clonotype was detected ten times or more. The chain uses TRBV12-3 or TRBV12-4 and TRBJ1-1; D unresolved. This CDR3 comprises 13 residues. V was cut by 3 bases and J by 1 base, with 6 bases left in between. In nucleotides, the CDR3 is TGTGCCAGCAGTTTTGGACGGAACACTGAAGCTTTCTTT. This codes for CASSFGRNTEAFF.

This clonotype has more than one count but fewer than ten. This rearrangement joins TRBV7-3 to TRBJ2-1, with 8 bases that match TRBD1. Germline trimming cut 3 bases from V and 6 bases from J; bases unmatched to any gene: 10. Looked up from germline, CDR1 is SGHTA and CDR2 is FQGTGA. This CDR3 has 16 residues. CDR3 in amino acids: CASSLLFGTGPNEQFF. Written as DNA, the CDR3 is TGTGCCAGCAGCTTGCTTTTCGGGACAGGTCCCAATGAGCAGTTCTTC.

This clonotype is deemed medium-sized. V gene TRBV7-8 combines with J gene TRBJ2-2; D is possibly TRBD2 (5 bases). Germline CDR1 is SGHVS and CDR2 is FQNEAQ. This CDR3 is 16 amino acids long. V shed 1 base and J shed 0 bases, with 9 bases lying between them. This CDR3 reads CASSLVRAANTGELFF. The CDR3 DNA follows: TGTGCCAGCAGCTTAGTGAGGGCCGCGAACACCGGGGAGCTGTTTTTT.

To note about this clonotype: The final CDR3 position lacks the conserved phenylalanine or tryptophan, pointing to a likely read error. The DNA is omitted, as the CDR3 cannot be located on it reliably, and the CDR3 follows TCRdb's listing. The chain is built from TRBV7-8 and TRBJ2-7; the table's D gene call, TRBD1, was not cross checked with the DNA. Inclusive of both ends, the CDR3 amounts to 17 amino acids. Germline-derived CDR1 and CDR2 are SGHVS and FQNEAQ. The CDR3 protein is CASSPRRDFLYGYTFGS.

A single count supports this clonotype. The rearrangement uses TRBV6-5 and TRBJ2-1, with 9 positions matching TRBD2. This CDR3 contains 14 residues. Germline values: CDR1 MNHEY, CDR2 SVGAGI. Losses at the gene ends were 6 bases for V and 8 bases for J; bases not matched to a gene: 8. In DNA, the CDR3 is TGTGCCAGCAGGGTGCGGGGGGGCTTGGATGAGCAGTTCTTC. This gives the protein CASRVRGGLDEQFF.

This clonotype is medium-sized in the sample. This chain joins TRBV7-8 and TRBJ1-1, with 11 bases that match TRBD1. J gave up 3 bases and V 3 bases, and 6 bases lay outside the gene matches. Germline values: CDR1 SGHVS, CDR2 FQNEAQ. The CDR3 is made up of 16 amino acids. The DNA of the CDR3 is TGTGCCAGCAGCTTCTCGGACAGGGGGCGGGACACTGAAGCTTTCTTT. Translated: CASSFSDRGRDTEAFF.

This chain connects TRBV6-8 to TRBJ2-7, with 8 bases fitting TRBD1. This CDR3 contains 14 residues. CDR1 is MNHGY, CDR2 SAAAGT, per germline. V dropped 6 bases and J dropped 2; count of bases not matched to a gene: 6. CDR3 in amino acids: CASSHAQGAYEQYF. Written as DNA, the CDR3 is TGTGCCAGCAGCCACGCACAGGGGGCCTACGAGCAGTACTTC.

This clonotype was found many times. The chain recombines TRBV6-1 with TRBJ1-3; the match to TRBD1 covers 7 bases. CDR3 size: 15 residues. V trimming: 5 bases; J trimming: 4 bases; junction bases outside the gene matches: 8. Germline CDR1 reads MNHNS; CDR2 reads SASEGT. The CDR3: CASSYQGVRGNTIYF. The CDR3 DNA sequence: TGTGCCAGCAGTTATCAGGGGGTTAGGGGAAACACCATATATTTT.

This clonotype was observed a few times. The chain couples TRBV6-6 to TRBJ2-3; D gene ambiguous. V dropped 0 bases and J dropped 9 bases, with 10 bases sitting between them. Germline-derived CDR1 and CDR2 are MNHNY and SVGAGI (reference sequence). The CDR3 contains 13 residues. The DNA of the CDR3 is TGTGCCAGCAGTTACTCTTCAGCGAACACGCAGTATTTT. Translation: CASSYSSANTQYF.